These 17 T cell receptor beta chains originate from one sample sequenced in a study of blood T cell repertoires in COVID-19. Sequenced by immunoSEQ multiplex PCR; TCRdb stores in-frame clones only, minus some. The sample has roughly 310,000 clones, around 90% seen once. Material: peripheral blood. The receptors stem from a young woman with COVID-19, enrolled during active disease.

As DNA, the CDR3 is TGTGCCAGCAGTGAAAGACAGGCTTCGAACTATGGCTACACCTTC. Translating it yields CASSERQASNYGYTF. The gene calls are TRBV6-1 and TRBJ1-2; tentative D call: TRBD1 (6 bases). The CDR3 spans 15 residues. From germline, CDR1 is MNHNS and CDR2 SASEGT. Trimming pared 2 bases from V and 2 bases from J, leaving 12 bases between.

The chain uses TRBV10-3 and TRBJ1-5; 7 positions agree with TRBD1. This CDR3 has 16 residues. Germline V gene sequence: CDR1 ENHRY, CDR2 SYGVKD. Unmatched junction bases numbered 7, after V lost 4 bases and J lost 1 base. The CDR3 loop reads CAISGAGTASNQPQHF. The CDR3 DNA is TGTGCCATCAGTGGGGCCGGGACAGCAAGCAATCAGCCCCAGCATTTT.

The genes are TRBV10-3 and TRBJ1-1, with D possibly being TRBD1 (5 bases). The CDR3 covers 14 residues. Per germline, CDR1 ENHRY and CDR2 SYGVKD. Trimming pared 4 bases from V and 4 bases from J, leaving 13 bases between. CDR3 region: CAISGAGEGTEAFF. CDR3 in DNA: TGTGCCATCAGTGGGGCGGGGGAAGGCACTGAAGCTTTCTTT.

The genes are TRBV30 and TRBJ1-3, with TRBD1 as a possible D gene (6 bases). CDR1 is GTSNPN and CDR2 is SVGIG in the germline V gene (reference sequence). This CDR3 comprises 11 residues. The CDR3 sequence is CAEGGKGTIYF. The CDR3 DNA sequence: TGTGCAGAAGGGGGAAAAGGAACCATATATTTT. Full variable domain (rest looked up from reference TRBV30 and TRBJ1-3): SQTIHQWPATLVQPVGSPLSLECTVEGTSNPNLYWYRQAAGRGLQLLFYSVGIGQISSEVPQNLSASRPQDRQFILSSKKLLLSDSGFYLCAEGGKGTIYFGEGSWLTVV.

This chain joins TRBV4-1 and TRBJ2-7, with D hard to call. V lost 0 bases, J lost 3 bases, and 9 bases lay in between. Germline lookup yields CDR1 MGHRA and CDR2 YSYEKL. The CDR3 spans 14 residues. The DNA for the CDR3 is TGCGCCAGCAGCCAAGATCTACAGAACTACGAGCAGTACTTC. Translation gives CASSQDLQNYEQYF.

The gene calls are TRBV12-3 or TRBV12-4 and TRBJ2-7; TRBD1 matches at 7 bases. The CDR3 is 12 amino acids. The junction had 3 bases not matched to a gene; V was cut back by 5 bases and J by 5 bases. As DNA, the CDR3 is TGTGCCAGCAGTCGACAGGGAAACGAGCAGTACTTC. Protein sequence: CASSRQGNEQYF.

The gene calls are TRBV5-4 and TRBJ1-1, with D perhaps TRBD1 (5 bases). V lost 3 bases to trimming and J lost 2 bases, with 11 bases between them. Germline assignment: CDR1 SGHNT and CDR2 YYREEE (reference sequence). The CDR3 contains 14 residues. CDR3 in DNA: TGTGCCAGCAGCTCCTCAGGGAAAAACACTGAAGCTTTCTTT. Translation gives CASSSSGKNTEAFF.

The V call is TRBV24-1, the J call TRBJ1-4, with 7 positions matching TRBD1. CDR3 length: 13 residues. The junction had 4 bases not matched to a gene; V was cut back by 9 bases and J by 4 bases. Germline V gene sequence: CDR1 KGHDR, CDR2 SFDVKD. CDR3 protein: CATGDRFNEKLFF. CDR3 nucleotides: TGTGCCACCGGGGACAGATTTAATGAAAAACTGTTTTTT.

This sequence joins TRBV12-2 and TRBJ2-7; the table gives TRBD2 as D, unverified against the DNA. TRBV12-2 is a recognized pseudogene. The CDR3 totals 19 residues. Here the CDR3 DNA reads TGTGCAAGTCGCTTAGTTCCTAGCGGGACCGACAATCCAGTCCACGAGCAGTACTTC. It is translated as CASRLVPSGTDNPVHEQYF.

The rearrangement uses TRBV9 and TRBJ2-1, with TRBD2 matching over 7 bases. The CDR3 has 16 amino acids. The germline CDR1 and CDR2 sequences are SGDLS and YYNGEE. After removal of 0 bases from V and 4 bases from J, the junction contained 7 bases not matched to a gene. For the CDR3, the DNA is TGTGCCAGCAGCGTAGTGTCCAGCGGGGCTTACAATGAGCAGTTCTTC. Its protein is CASSVVSSGAYNEQFF.

This clone was recorded once. This chain connects TRBV11-2 to TRBJ2-7; D is unclear. Trimming took off 0 bases at V and 5 bases at J, with 14 bases between the two ends. The CDR3 consists of 15 residues. Germline V lookup: CDR1 SGHAT, CDR2 FQNNGV. CDR3 region: CASSLDRRSFDEQYF. The CDR3 DNA sequence: TGTGCCAGCAGCTTAGATAGAAGGAGTTTCGACGAGCAGTACTTC.

In nucleotides, the CDR3 is TGTGCCTGGAGTGAGGGGCCAGGGGAAGAGACCCAGTACTTC. Its translation: CAWSEGPGEETQYF. V is TRBV30 and J is TRBJ2-5; possibly TRBD1 for D (6 bases). Per germline, CDR1 GTSNPN and CDR2 SVGIG (reference sequence). V was shortened by 1 base and J by 3 bases, with 12 bases between the two germline ends. The length of the CDR3 is 14 residues.

The V call is TRBV10-3, the J call TRBJ1-2; TRBD1 matches at 7 bases. After removal of 5 bases from V and 5 bases from J, the junction contained 8 bases not matched to a gene. The CDR3 is made up of 14 amino acids. CDR1 is ENHRY, CDR2 SYGVKD, per germline. CDR3: CAISPPGQNYGYTF. The CDR3 DNA reads TGTGCCATCAGTCCCCCGGGACAGAATTATGGCTACACCTTC.

The chain carries TRBV28 and TRBJ2-1; 14 bases map to TRBD2. Germline assignment: CDR1 MDHEN and CDR2 SYDVKM. The ends lost 7 bases at V and 9 bases at J; junction bases unmatched: 8. This CDR3 comprises 15 residues. DNA for the CDR3: TGTGCCAGCACCGACGGACTAGCGGGAGGTAGTGAGCAGTTCTTC. Its protein is CASTDGLAGGSEQFF.

The CDR3 reads CSVEAGRGREKLFF. Written as DNA, the CDR3 is TGCAGCGTTGAGGCGGGCAGGGGAAGGGAAAAACTGTTTTTT. The chain joins TRBV29-1 to TRBJ1-4, with D possibly matching TRBD1 (6 bases). This CDR3 has 14 amino acids. Trimming pared 3 bases from V and 8 bases from J, leaving 16 bases between. The germline V gene has CDR1 SQVTM and CDR2 ANQGSEA.

The chain employs TRBV28 and TRBJ2-3, with D uncertain. The CDR3 extends over 18 amino acids. V shed 3 bases and J shed 1 base, with 20 bases lying between them. CDR1 MDHEN and CDR2 SYDVKM come from the germline V gene. CDR3 nucleotide sequence: TGTGCCAGCAGTTTGAGTCGATTAGTGCTTTTGGGCACAGATACGCAGTATTTT. This codes for CASSLSRLVLLGTDTQYF.

V gene TRBV19 combines with J gene TRBJ1-2; the D gene is possibly TRBD1 (5 bases). Germline V gene sequence: CDR1 LNHDA, CDR2 SQIVND (reference sequence). V was trimmed by 3 bases and J by 1 base, leaving 21 bases between them. This CDR3 contains 18 residues. CDR3 DNA sequence: TGTGCCAGTAGTATTTTCAAGACAGCCGAATTCCTTAACTATGGCTACACCTTC. Its translation is CASSIFKTAEFLNYGYTF.